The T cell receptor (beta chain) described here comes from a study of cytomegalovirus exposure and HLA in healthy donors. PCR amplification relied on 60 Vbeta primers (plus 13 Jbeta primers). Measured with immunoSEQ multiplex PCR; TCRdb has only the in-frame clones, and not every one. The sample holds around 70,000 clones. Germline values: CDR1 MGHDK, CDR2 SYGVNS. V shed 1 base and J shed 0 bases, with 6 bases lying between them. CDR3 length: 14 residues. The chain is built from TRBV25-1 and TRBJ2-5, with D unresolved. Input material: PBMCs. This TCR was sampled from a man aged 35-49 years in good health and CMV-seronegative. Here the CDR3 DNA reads TGTGCCAGCAGTGAATTTGAGTACCAAGAGACCCAGTACTTC. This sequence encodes CASSEFEYQETQYF.